The 27 T cell receptor beta chains below were found in one sample sequenced in a study of blood T cell repertoires in COVID-19. Using immunoSEQ multiplex PCR, the repertoire was profiled, and TCRdb retains in-frame clones only, with some absent. This sample has 80,000 or so clones, with 70% to 85% found just once. Sequencing was done on a sample of peripheral blood. The receptors come from a man between 50 and 59 years old with active or convalescent COVID-19.

V usage is TRBV6-1 and J usage is TRBJ2-2; the D gene is possibly TRBD1 (5 bases). CDR1 and CDR2 (germline): MNHNS, SASEGT. V was trimmed by 2 bases and J by 8 bases, leaving 15 bases between them. The CDR3 is made up of 15 amino acids. CDR3 DNA sequence: TGTGCCAGCAGTGAATTAGGACACAAGGAAGGGGAGCTGTTTTTT. Amino acids: CASSELGHKEGELFF.

The chain employs TRBV3-1 (or the pseudogene TRBV3-2) and TRBJ2-3; possibly TRBD2 for D (7 bases). V dropped 1 base and J dropped 4 bases, with 15 bases sitting between them. Germline V gene sequence: CDR1 LGHDT, CDR2 YNNKEL (reference sequence). The CDR3 sequence is 16 residues long. For the CDR3, the DNA is TGTGCCAGCAGCCAAGGGGGGGGGCCTCGGCCAGATACGCAGTATTTT. The encoded protein is CASSQGGGPRPDTQYF.

This sequence joins TRBV29-1 and TRBJ2-3, with 9 bases aligning to TRBD2. This CDR3 spans 13 amino acids. V shed 7 bases and J 2 bases; nucleotides not matched to a gene: 4. Per the germline V gene, CDR1 is SQVTM and CDR2 is ANQGSEA. The CDR3 spells CSGSGGSTDTQYF. Here the CDR3 DNA reads TGCAGCGGCAGCGGGGGGTCCACAGATACGCAGTATTTT.

This clone showed up just a few times. This chain connects TRBV11-2 to TRBJ1-2, with D possibly TRBD1 on 5 matching bases. Trimming left V 1 base short and J 1 base short, with 7 bases between. Germline V gives CDR1 SGHAT, CDR2 FQNNGV. The CDR3 totals 14 residues. CDR3 in DNA: TGTGCCAGCAGCTTAGGGGGGGATAACTATGGCTACACCTTC. It is translated as CASSLGGDNYGYTF.

The chain joins TRBV9 to TRBJ2-5, with TRBD1 matching 8 bases. Unmatched junction bases numbered 6, after V lost 4 bases and J lost 4 bases. The CDR3 covers 14 residues. The V gene's germline CDR1 is SGDLS and CDR2 YYNGEE. The CDR3 DNA reads as TGTGCCAGCAGCTACCAGGGGGCAGGAGAGACCCAGTACTTC. It encodes CASSYQGAGETQYF.

The rearrangement uses TRBV19 and TRBJ1-5, with 7 bases matching TRBD1. Germline V gene sequence: CDR1 LNHDA, CDR2 SQIVND (reference sequence). The V segment lost 2 bases and the J segment 0 bases; nucleotides outside the gene matches: 4. This CDR3 has 16 residues. In DNA, the CDR3 is TGTGCCAGTAGTATATCAAGGACAGGTAGCAATCAGCCCCAGCATTTT. Protein: CASSISRTGSNQPQHF.

V and J are TRBV11-1 and TRBJ2-7; 7 bases line up with TRBD1. J lost 3 bases, V lost 4 bases, and 12 bases had no gene match. The CDR3 is made up of 16 amino acids. Per the germline V gene, CDR1 is SGHAT and CDR2 is FQDESV (reference sequence). The CDR3 DNA reads as TGTGCCAGCAGCTCAGGCGGCAGGGGGAATTTCTACGAGCAGTACTTC. Translation gives CASSSGGRGNFYEQYF.

CDR3 region: CASKAGQNTGELFF. CDR3 in DNA: TGTGCCAGTAAAGCAGGCCAGAACACCGGGGAGCTGTTTTTT. J is TRBJ2-2 and V is TRBV19; D is uncertain. From germline, CDR1 is LNHDA and CDR2 SQIVND (reference sequence). V was trimmed by 7 bases and J by 1 base, leaving 10 bases between them. This CDR3 contains 14 residues.

This chain links TRBV6-1 with TRBJ1-1, with 7 bases identical to TRBD1. There are 15 residues in the CDR3. CDR1 is MNHNS, CDR2 SASEGT, per germline. Trimming cost V 6 bases and J 1 base; bases outside gene matches: 8. In nucleotides, the CDR3 is TGTGCCAGCAGCGACGGACAGGTTCGGAACACTGAAGCTTTCTTT. Protein sequence: CASSDGQVRNTEAFF.

This clone was recorded once. The rearrangement joins TRBV3-1 (or the pseudogene TRBV3-2) to TRBJ1-5; maybe TRBD1 (5 bases). CDR3 size: 15 residues. CDR1 is LGHDT, CDR2 YNNKEL, per germline (reference sequence). The ends were cut back, 1 base at V and 7 bases at J, with 14 bases in the middle. The CDR3 sequence: CASSQASDSRQPQHF. Here the CDR3 DNA reads TGTGCCAGCAGCCAAGCCTCTGACAGTCGGCAGCCCCAGCATTTT.

The chain has TRBV3-1 (or the pseudogene TRBV3-2) and TRBJ2-1, with 9 bases fitting TRBD2. The length of the CDR3 is 17 residues. CDR1 and CDR2 (germline): LGHDT, YNNKEL (reference sequence). The V and J ends lost 6 bases and 5 bases, in that order; junction bases with no gene match: 14. The CDR3 DNA reads TGTGCCAGCAGTCGCAGCGGGAGGAGTAGCGCCCACAATGAGCAGTTCTTC. It specifies CASSRSGRSSAHNEQFF.

The CDR3 DNA follows: TGTGCCAGCAGCTTCTACAGTGGAAACACCATATATTTT. Protein: CASSFYSGNTIYF. This chain uses TRBV12-3 or TRBV12-4 with TRBJ1-3; D gene ambiguous. V lost 6 bases and J lost 3, with 9 bases in between. This CDR3 comprises 13 residues.

V and J are TRBV9 and TRBJ2-2; 9 bases are a match to TRBD2. V lost 3 bases to trimming and J lost 6 bases; unmatched junction nucleotides: 6. The CDR3 consists of 15 residues. Germline CDR1 and CDR2: SGDLS and YYNGEE. Here the CDR3 DNA reads TGTGCCAGCAGCGGTACCGGGACTAGCCCCGGGGAGCTGTTTTTT. Protein sequence: CASSGTGTSPGELFF.

A single count supports this clone. V is TRBV28 and J is TRBJ1-5; 8 positions match TRBD1. Germline CDR1 reads MDHEN; CDR2 reads SYDVKM. This CDR3 is built from 14 residues. V trimming: 7 bases; J trimming: 6 bases; junction bases outside the gene matches: 8. DNA for the CDR3: TGTGCCAGCAATGGGGCAGGGGGCCCTCAGCCCCAGCATTTT. Amino acids: CASNGAGGPQPQHF.

The sample holds many counts of this clone. The chain links TRBV24-1 to TRBJ1-2, with D perhaps TRBD1 (5 bases). This CDR3 contains 16 residues. With 0 bases removed from V and 4 bases from J, the gap between germline ends came to 14 bases. CDR1 and CDR2 from the germline V gene are KGHDR and SFDVKD. CDR3 amino acids: CATSDLGAQGTYGYTF. The CDR3 coding sequence is TGTGCCACCAGTGATTTGGGGGCACAAGGAACCTATGGCTACACCTTC.

This clone appeared a few times. The gene calls are TRBV18 and TRBJ1-2; 8 bases agree with TRBD1. This CDR3 contains 15 residues. The V segment lost 5 bases and the J segment 4 bases; nucleotides outside the gene matches: 9. CDR1 and CDR2 (germline): KGHSH, LQKENI. The CDR3 nucleotides are TGTGCCAGCTCATCTGGACAGGGTTTGGGCTATGGCTACACCTTC. Translated: CASSSGQGLGYGYTF.

The V and J genes are TRBV11-2 and TRBJ1-4; 10 nucleotides align to TRBD1. Germline CDR1 and CDR2: SGHAT and FQNNGV. The CDR3 loop spans 14 amino acids. V trimming: 3 bases; J trimming: 8 bases; junction bases outside the gene matches: 3. CDR3 in amino acids: CASSFGTGAEKLFF. The CDR3 DNA sequence: TGTGCCAGCAGCTTCGGGACAGGGGCCGAAAAACTGTTTTTT.

The chain combines TRBV7-2 with TRBJ2-3; D may be TRBD2 (6 bases). CDR1 and CDR2 from the germline V gene are SGHTA and FQGNSA. This CDR3 is 13 amino acids long. Trimming stripped 8 bases from V and 0 bases from J, with 9 bases between. The CDR3 region is CASGGGSTDTQYF. In DNA, the CDR3 is TGTGCCAGCGGCGGAGGGAGCACAGATACGCAGTATTTT.

The chain combines TRBV18 with TRBJ2-7; weak D call: TRBD2 (6 bases). The germline gives CDR1 KGHSH, CDR2 LQKENI. This CDR3 has 16 amino acids. V was cut by 6 bases and J by 7 bases, with 25 bases left in between. The CDR3 DNA follows: TGTGCCAGCTCCCCCGGTGGGGGGACGCGGGGTGGAGAGCAGTACTTC. It is translated as CASSPGGGTRGGEQYF.

This clone was counted a few times. The rearrangement uses TRBV6-6 and TRBJ2-5; D is uncertain. The CDR3 runs 15 residues. Germline values: CDR1 MNHNY, CDR2 SVGAGI (reference sequence). V lost 8 bases, J lost 4 bases, and 20 bases lay in between. CDR3 nucleotides: TGTGCCAGCGGAACCGGGTATAGAGGCGGAGAGACCCAGTACTTC. Its protein is CASGTGYRGGETQYF.

V and J are TRBV2 and TRBJ1-2; tentative D call: TRBD1 (6 bases). V was trimmed by 7 bases and J by 1 base, leaving 13 bases between them. This CDR3 region has 14 residues. CDR1 is SNHLY and CDR2 is FYNNEI in the germline V gene. CDR3 coding DNA: TGTGCCAGCATTATGGACAGAAATAACTATGGCTACACCTTC. This translates into CASIMDRNNYGYTF.

V and J are TRBV27 and TRBJ1-1; a weak D match, TRBD1 (5 bases). Trimming left V 11 bases short and J 0 bases short, with 13 bases between. This CDR3 spans 13 amino acids. The V gene's germline CDR1 is MNHEY and CDR2 SMNVEV (reference sequence). The CDR3 nucleotides are TGTGCCTCACGACAGTCCTTGAACACTGAAGCTTTCTTT. Residues: CASRQSLNTEAFF.

The genes are TRBV6-6 and TRBJ2-5; possibly TRBD2 for D (5 bases). V gave up 6 bases and J gave up 1 base, with 15 bases separating them. This CDR3 is 15 amino acids long. Germline V gene sequence: CDR1 MNHNY, CDR2 SVGAGI (reference sequence). The CDR3 coding sequence is TGTGCCAGCAGCCCCCCGGAGGCGGCCCAAGAGACCCAGTACTTC. It yields the protein CASSPPEAAQETQYF.

This chain joins TRBV19 and TRBJ2-5, with TRBD2 identical over 15 bases. The trim removed 5 bases at V and 4 bases at J, leaving 8 bases unmatched. The CDR3 covers 17 residues. From germline, CDR1 is LNHDA and CDR2 SQIVND (reference sequence). The CDR3 here is CASSLGLAGGLRETQYF. In nucleotides, the CDR3 is TGTGCCAGTAGTTTGGGACTAGCGGGGGGATTACGAGAGACCCAGTACTTC.

This clone was detected only once. CDR3 bases: TGTGCCAGCAGCTACCATAGCGGTCAAGAGACCCAGTACTTC. Protein sequence: CASSYHSGQETQYF. The rearrangement uses TRBV7-2 and TRBJ2-5, with D maybe TRBD2 (6 bases). CDR3 size: 14 residues. Trimming pared 4 bases from V and 2 bases from J, leaving 11 bases between. From germline, CDR1 is SGHTA and CDR2 FQGNSA.

This chain joins TRBV7-3 and TRBJ2-3; 10 bases are shared with TRBD2. This CDR3 has 16 amino acids. Trimming cost V 0 bases and J 8 bases; bases outside gene matches: 8. The germline V gene encodes CDR1 SGHTA and CDR2 FQGTGA. The CDR3 DNA reads as TGTGCCAGCAGCTTAACGCGAGCGGGGGGGCGTGGTACGCAGTATTTT. Translating it yields CASSLTRAGGRGTQYF.

CDR3 nucleotides: TGTGCCAGCAGCCTACAGCAGACCCAGTACTTC. This encodes CASSLQQTQYF. The gene calls are TRBV7-8 and TRBJ2-5; D is undetermined. CDR3 size: 11 residues. Germline CDR1 reads SGHVS; CDR2 reads FQNEAQ. The germline V and J ends were trimmed by 5 bases and 6 bases, with 7 bases remaining between them.